This passage covers 16 T cell receptor beta chains from one sample sequenced in a study of blood T cell repertoires in COVID-19. Clones were sequenced by immunoSEQ multiplex PCR, and TCRdb holds only the in-frame ones, with some missing. The sample lists under 250,000 clones, under 85% occurring once. Input material: peripheral blood. These receptors were obtained from a man aged 30-40 years who had recovered from COVID-19.

This rearrangement joins TRBV18 to TRBJ2-3; D possibly corresponds to TRBD1 (5 bases). The CDR3 consists of 12 residues. V lost 2 bases, J lost 5 bases, and 5 bases lay in between. Germline CDR1 and CDR2: KGHSH and LQKENI. CDR3 DNA sequence: TGTGCCAGCTCACCAAGGGGAGATACGCAGTATTTT. Residues: CASSPRGDTQYF.

The rearrangement uses TRBV10-2 and TRBJ2-4, with a possible D match to TRBD1 (5 bases). Germline CDR1 is WSHSY and CDR2 is SAAADI. The CDR3 extends over 15 amino acids. V shed 5 bases and J shed 6 bases, with 17 bases lying between them. The DNA for the CDR3 is TGCGCCAGCAGTCCCCAGGGAACTGCCTTAAACATTCAGTACTTC. As protein: CASSPQGTALNIQYF.

With regard to this clone: Other DNA sequences in the same sample also yield this CDR3. The rearrangement uses TRBV27 and TRBJ2-1; TRBD1 matches at 7 bases. The CDR3 is made up of 15 amino acids. V lost 2 bases and J lost 2; bases outside the gene matches: 3. CDR1 is MNHEY, CDR2 SMNVEV, per germline (reference sequence). CDR3 coding DNA: TGTGCCAGCAGTTTAGACAGGGCCACCTACAATGAGCAGTTCTTC. Protein: CASSLDRATYNEQFF.

This chain joins TRBV2 and TRBJ1-4; maybe TRBD1 (6 bases). This CDR3 contains 15 residues. V was trimmed by 4 bases and J by 4 bases, leaving 13 bases between them. Per the germline V gene, CDR1 is SNHLY and CDR2 is FYNNEI. The CDR3 region has the DNA TGTGCCAGCAGTGTTTCCGGACAGATTAATGAAAAACTGTTTTTT. It encodes CASSVSGQINEKLFF. The whole variable domain, remainder taken from reference TRBV2 and TRBJ1-4, is EPEVTQTPSHQVTQMGQEVILRCVPISNHLYFYWYRQILGQKVEFLVSFYNNEISEKSEIFDDQFSVERPDGSNFTLKIRSTKLEDSAMYFCASSVSGQINEKLFFGSGTQLSVL.

CDR3 in DNA: TGTGCCAGCAGCTTATCGGGGGGCGAGCAGTACTTC. Its translation: CASSLSGGEQYF. The chain is built from TRBV11-1 and TRBJ2-7; 7 bases map to TRBD2. V gave up 2 bases and J gave up 6 bases; unmatched junction bases: 1. Germline CDR1 and CDR2: SGHAT and FQDESV (reference sequence). The CDR3 contains 12 residues.

This chain links TRBV20-1 with TRBJ1-5; 7 bases fit TRBD1. V lost 6 bases and J lost 15; bases outside the gene matches: 11. The CDR3 loop spans 11 amino acids. Germline lookup yields CDR1 DFQATT and CDR2 SNEGSKA (reference sequence). CDR3 amino acids: CSAQRGGDRHF. The CDR3 DNA follows: TGCAGTGCCCAACGGGGGGGGGACAGGCATTTT.

This clone has only one observation. This chain connects TRBV21-1 to TRBJ2-7; the table's D call, TRBD1, was not checked against the DNA. TRBV21-1 is listed as a pseudogene. The CDR3 covers 11 residues. CDR3 in amino acids: CASSTHRGQYF. DNA for the CDR3: TGTGCCAGCAGCACCCACAGGGGGCAGTACTTC.

V gene TRBV2 combines with J gene TRBJ2-6, with 7 bases fitting TRBD1. CDR1 and CDR2 from the germline V gene are SNHLY and FYNNEI. CDR3 length: 18 residues. J was trimmed by 0 bases and V by 4 bases; bases with no gene match: 9. The chain's CDR3 is CASSGYRGTNSGANVLTF. The CDR3 DNA reads as TGTGCCAGCAGTGGATACAGGGGAACCAACTCTGGGGCCAACGTCCTGACTTTC.

The chain links TRBV9 to TRBJ1-5, with a possible D match to TRBD1 (6 bases). V lost 3 bases to trimming and J lost 7 bases, with 11 bases between them. Germline CDR1 and CDR2: SGDLS and YYNGEE. The length of the CDR3 is 13 residues. This CDR3 reads CASSARGGQPQHF. The CDR3, as DNA: TGTGCCAGCAGCGCCAGGGGTGGGCAGCCCCAGCATTTT.

The V call is TRBV13, the J call TRBJ1-2; D is possibly TRBD1 (5 bases). The CDR3 covers 15 residues. Germline V gives CDR1 PRHDT, CDR2 FYEKMQ (reference sequence). Between the trimmed V and J ends, which lost 4 bases and 0 bases, there was a span of 12 bases. The CDR3 protein is CASSSWGRANYGYTF. Here the CDR3 DNA reads TGTGCCAGCAGCTCTTGGGGGAGGGCTAACTATGGCTACACCTTC. Together with reference TRBV13 and TRBJ1-2, the CDR3 gives the full variable domain: AAGVIQSPRHLIKEKRETATLKCYPIPRHDTVYWYQQGPGQDPQFLISFYEKMQSDKGSIPDRFSAQQFSDYHSELNMSSLELGDSALYFCASSSWGRANYGYTFGSGTRLTVV.

The chain joins TRBV7-8 to TRBJ2-3, with TRBD2 matching 10 bases. This CDR3 contains 16 residues. Per germline, CDR1 SGHVS and CDR2 FQNEAQ. J gave up 4 bases and V 1 base, and 5 bases lay outside the gene matches. The CDR3 bases are TGTGCCAGCAGCTTAGAGCAGCGGGGGGGGGCAGATACGCAGTATTTT. Its protein is CASSLEQRGGADTQYF.

This clone has only one observation. The genes are TRBV7-2 and TRBJ2-5; 8 bases map to TRBD2. CDR1 and CDR2 from the germline V gene are SGHTA and FQGNSA. CDR3 length: 16 amino acids. Germline trimming cut 3 bases from V and 4 bases from J; bases unmatched to any gene: 10. CDR3 in amino acids: CASSLLAGGLGETQYF. CDR3 nucleotides: TGTGCCAGCAGCTTGCTGGCGGGGGGCCTCGGAGAGACCCAGTACTTC.

This clone has just a few counts. The chain recombines TRBV5-1 with TRBJ1-1; 9 bases line up with TRBD1. Germline assignment: CDR1 SGHRS and CDR2 YFSETQ. The CDR3 is 14 residues long. The V gene end was trimmed by 0 bases and the J gene end by 7 bases; junction bases not matched to a gene: 4. The chain's CDR3 is CASSLAGTGNEAFF. In nucleotides, the CDR3 is TGCGCCAGCAGCTTGGCCGGGACAGGGAATGAAGCTTTCTTT.

The gene calls are TRBV12-5 and TRBJ2-5; TRBD2 might be the D (6 bases). CDR1 LGHNT and CDR2 FRNRAP come from the germline V gene. This CDR3 region has 14 residues. V was cut by 1 base and J by 4 bases, with 10 bases left in between. The CDR3 DNA follows: TGTGCTAGTGGTTTGGGCGGGACCTCAGAGACCCAGTACTTC. It encodes CASGLGGTSETQYF. The full variable domain, rest sourced from reference TRBV12-5 and TRBJ2-5, is DARVTQTPRHKVTEMGQEVTMRCQPILGHNTVFWYRQTMMQGLELLAYFRNRAPLDDSGMPKDRFSAEMPDATLATLKIQPSEPRDSAVYFCASGLGGTSETQYFGPGTRLLVL.

This clone was seen a few times. The CDR3 DNA sequence: TGTGCCAGCTCACCGGAACAGGGTATAATGCCCCAGCATTTT. It translates to CASSPEQGIMPQHF. V is TRBV18 and J is TRBJ1-5, with a possible D match to TRBD1 (6 bases). V dropped 3 bases and J dropped 9 bases, with 15 bases sitting between them. The CDR3 consists of 14 residues. Germline values: CDR1 KGHSH, CDR2 LQKENI. The whole variable domain, remainder taken from reference TRBV18 and TRBJ1-5, is NAGVMQNPRHLVRRRGQEARLRCSPMKGHSHVYWYRQLPEEGLKFMVYLQKENIIDESGMPKERFSAEFPKEGPSILRIQQVVRGDSAAYFCASSPEQGIMPQHFGDGTRLSIL.

The chain joins TRBV7-2 to TRBJ1-4; the D is unclear. The V gene's germline CDR1 is SGHTA and CDR2 FQGNSA. The CDR3 consists of 15 residues. Trimming removed 1 base at V and 6 bases at J, with 12 bases between. The CDR3 loop is CASSLGVETYEKLFF. The CDR3 bases are TGTGCCAGCAGCTTAGGGGTCGAGACTTATGAAAAACTGTTTTTT.